This T cell receptor (beta chain) was retrieved from a study of T cells in Graves' hyperthyroidism and ophthalmopathy. V lost 7 bases and J lost 7; bases outside the gene matches: 15. Per germline, CDR1 MNHNS and CDR2 SASEGT. This CDR3 spans 17 amino acids. This clonotype was detected a few times. What was amplified from RNA transcripts were TCR beta CDR3 regions. A set of HTBI primers served as the primers for a first-round RT-PCR of the TCR CDR3. TCRdb used MiXCR to reprocess the multiplex PCR reads, holding one entry per CDR3 protein. Altogether a few hundred thousand distinct CDR3 sequences are present, approximately 15% being singletons, with the ten largest covering 30% to 35%.

The chain couples TRBV6-1 to TRBJ2-3, with 12 nucleotides matching TRBD2. This clonotype was obtained from a woman younger than 45 with Graves' hyperthyroidism. The sample comprised blood. The CDR3 DNA reads TGTGCCAGCAACCCGACTAGCGGGAGCCCCAAAATGAATACGCAGTATTTT. This gives the protein CASNPTSGSPKMNTQYF.